Listed below are T cell receptor beta chains from one sample, sequenced in a study of monozygotic twins with inflammatory bowel disease. Reprocessing the 5' RACE reads, TCRdb reports a single entry for every CDR3 protein and omits DNA. The sample data list a few hundred thousand distinct CDR3 sequences. The sample was blood. Receptors were obtained from a human donor with ulcerative colitis or Crohn's disease, or a healthy co-twin of an affected twin (not recorded which). The CDR3 runs from the conserved cysteine through the conserved F or W.

j_call v_call cdr3_aa
TRBJ1-1 TRBV7-2 CASSLAARREAFF
TRBJ2-6 TRBV7-2 CASSPGHASGANVLTF
TRBJ1-1 TRBV29-1 CSVPGPVNTEAFF
TRBJ1-2 TRBV6-1 CASSEGGQTYGYTF
TRBJ1-2 TRBV15 CATSRALRDKPNYGYTF
TRBJ1-5 TRBV6-1 CASRSRDVNQPQHF
TRBJ2-7 TRBV4-3 CASSQDLGAGETYEQYF
TRBJ1-2 TRBV7-2 CASSLARGPNYGYTF
TRBJ1-4 TRBV18 CASSPGTGTRKLFF
TRBJ2-7 TRBV27 CASSLTGISYEQYF
TRBJ2-1 TRBV5-1 CASSPSRDTIINEQFF
TRBJ1-3 TRBV7-2 CASSFVGSSGNTIYF
TRBJ1-6 TRBV11-2 CASSRNRDRNSPLHF
TRBJ2-5 TRBV7-2 CASSLYGGGEETQYF
TRBJ2-7 TRBV10-3 CAISPTGFLNEQYF
TRBJ2-2 TRBV20-1 CSARPGQVANTGELFF
TRBJ2-3 TRBV7-8 CASSSRDRVNTDTQYF
TRBJ2-7 TRBV28 CASSLTNLLGEQYF
TRBJ2-5 TRBV20-1 CSAADSGFQETQYF
TRBJ2-5 TRBV5-4 CASSLATAEETQYF
TRBJ2-6 TRBV6-1 CASSRGGALLSGANVLTF
TRBJ1-3 TRBV10-1 CASSEFRGNTIYF